This T cell receptor (beta chain) came from a study of cytomegalovirus exposure and HLA in healthy donors. Study-level findings and limits: Rare TCR sequences dominated, though some public TCRs recurred in many donors.

V trimming: 4 bases; J trimming: 6 bases; junction bases outside the gene matches: 4. The CDR3 is 13 amino acids. Germline CDR1 is GTSNPN and CDR2 is SVGIG (reference sequence). In the case of this clone: No antigen is known for it.

A roughly 120-subject validation cohort, separate from the roughly 700-subject first cohort, supplied the donors. Profiled with immunoSEQ multiplex PCR; TCRdb holds only in-frame clones, not every one. The table records a few hundred thousand clones, approximately 80% of them present only once. The sequenced sample was PBMCs. This clonotype was sampled from a woman under 40 in good health and CMV-seropositive. The chain joins TRBV30 to TRBJ2-7; the match to TRBD1 covers 12 bases. CDR3 residues: CAWMGTGGLEQYF. Here the CDR3 DNA reads TGTGCCTGGATGGGGACAGGGGGCCTCGAGCAGTACTTC.